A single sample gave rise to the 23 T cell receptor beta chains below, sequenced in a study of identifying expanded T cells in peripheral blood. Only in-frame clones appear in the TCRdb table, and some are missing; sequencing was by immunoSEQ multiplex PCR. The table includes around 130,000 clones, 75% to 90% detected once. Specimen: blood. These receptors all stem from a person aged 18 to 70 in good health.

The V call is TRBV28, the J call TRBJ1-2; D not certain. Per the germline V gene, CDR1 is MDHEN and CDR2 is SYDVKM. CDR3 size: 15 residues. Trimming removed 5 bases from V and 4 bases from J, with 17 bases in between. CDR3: CASSRGPPESYGYTF. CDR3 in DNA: TGTGCCAGCAGTCGAGGACCCCCGGAAAGCTATGGCTACACCTTC.

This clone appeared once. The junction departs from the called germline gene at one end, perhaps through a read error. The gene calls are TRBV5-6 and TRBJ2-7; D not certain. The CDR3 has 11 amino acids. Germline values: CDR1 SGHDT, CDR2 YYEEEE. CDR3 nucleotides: TGTGCCAGCAGCTTGGCGGTTTGGCAGGACTTC. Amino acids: CASSLAVWQDF.

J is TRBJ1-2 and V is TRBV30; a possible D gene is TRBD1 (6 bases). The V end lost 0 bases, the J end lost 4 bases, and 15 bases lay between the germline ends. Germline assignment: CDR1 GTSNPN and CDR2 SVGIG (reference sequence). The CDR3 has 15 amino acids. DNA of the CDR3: TGTGCCTGGAGTGTACGAGGGGGAACCGGCTATGGCTACACCTTC. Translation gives CAWSVRGGTGYGYTF.

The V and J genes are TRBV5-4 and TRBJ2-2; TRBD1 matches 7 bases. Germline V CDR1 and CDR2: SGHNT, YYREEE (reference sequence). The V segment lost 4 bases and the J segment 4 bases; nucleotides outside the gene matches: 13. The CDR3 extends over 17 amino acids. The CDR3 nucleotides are TGTGCCAGCAGCAGAACGCCGGGACAGCAACCCACCGGGGAGCTGTTTTTT. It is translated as CASSRTPGQQPTGELFF.

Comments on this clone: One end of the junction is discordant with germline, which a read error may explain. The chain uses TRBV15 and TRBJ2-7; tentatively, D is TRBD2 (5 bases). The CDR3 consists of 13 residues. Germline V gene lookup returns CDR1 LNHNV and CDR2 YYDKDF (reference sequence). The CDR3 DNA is TGTGCCACCAGCAGCCACGGGGATTACGGGCAGTACTTC. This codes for CATSSHGDYGQYF.

The CDR3 region has the DNA TGTGCCAGCAGCTTGGACCAGGCGGTGTACTACGAGCAGTACTTC. This codes for CASSLDQAVYYEQYF. The V call is TRBV11-2, the J call TRBJ2-7; D gene ambiguous. The CDR3 is 15 amino acids. Germline loops: CDR1 SGHAT, CDR2 FQNNGV. The germline V and J ends were trimmed by 3 bases and 3 bases, with 15 bases remaining between them.

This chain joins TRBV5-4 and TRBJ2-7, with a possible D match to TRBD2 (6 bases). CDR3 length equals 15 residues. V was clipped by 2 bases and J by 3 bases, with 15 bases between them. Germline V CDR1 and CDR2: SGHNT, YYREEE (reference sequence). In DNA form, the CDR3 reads TGTGCCAGCAGCTTTAATGGTCAGGGACTCTACGAGCAGTACTTC. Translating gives CASSFNGQGLYEQYF.

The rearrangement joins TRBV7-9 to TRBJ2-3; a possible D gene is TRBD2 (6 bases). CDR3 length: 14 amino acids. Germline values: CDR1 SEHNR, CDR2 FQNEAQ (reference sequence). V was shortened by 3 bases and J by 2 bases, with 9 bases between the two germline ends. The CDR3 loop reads CASSLASDTDTQYF. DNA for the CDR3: TGTGCCAGCAGCTTGGCTAGCGACACAGATACGCAGTATTTT.

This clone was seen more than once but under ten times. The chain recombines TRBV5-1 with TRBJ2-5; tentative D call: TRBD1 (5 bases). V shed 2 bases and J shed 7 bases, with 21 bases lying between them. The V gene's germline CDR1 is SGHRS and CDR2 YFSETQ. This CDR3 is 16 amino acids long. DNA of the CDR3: TGCGCCAGCAGCTTAGTTGGCCAGGGTAATCGTGGGACCCAGTACTTC. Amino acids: CASSLVGQGNRGTQYF.

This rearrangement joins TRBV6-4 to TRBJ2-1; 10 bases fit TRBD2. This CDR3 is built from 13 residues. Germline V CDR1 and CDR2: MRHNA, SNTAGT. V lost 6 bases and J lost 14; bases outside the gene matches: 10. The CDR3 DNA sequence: TGTGCCAGCAGCACCCTAGCGGGAGAAGGGGAGTTCTTC. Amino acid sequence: CASSTLAGEGEFF.

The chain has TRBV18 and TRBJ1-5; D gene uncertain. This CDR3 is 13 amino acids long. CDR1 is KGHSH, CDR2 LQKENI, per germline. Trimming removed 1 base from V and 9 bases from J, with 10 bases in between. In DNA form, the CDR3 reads TGTGCCAGCTCACCACTCCAAACGGGGCCCCAGCATTTT. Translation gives CASSPLQTGPQHF.

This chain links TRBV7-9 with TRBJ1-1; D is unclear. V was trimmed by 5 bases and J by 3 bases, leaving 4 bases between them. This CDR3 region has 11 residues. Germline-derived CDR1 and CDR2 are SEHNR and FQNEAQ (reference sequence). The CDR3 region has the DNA TGTGCCAGCAGCCCGGACACTGAAGCTTTCTTT. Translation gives CASSPDTEAFF.

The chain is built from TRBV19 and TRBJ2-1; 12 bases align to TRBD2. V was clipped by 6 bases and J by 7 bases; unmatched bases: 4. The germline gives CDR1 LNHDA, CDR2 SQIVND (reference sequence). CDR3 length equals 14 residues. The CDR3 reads CASRAGTSGNEQFF. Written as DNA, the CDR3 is TGTGCCAGTAGGGCCGGGACTAGCGGGAATGAGCAGTTCTTC.

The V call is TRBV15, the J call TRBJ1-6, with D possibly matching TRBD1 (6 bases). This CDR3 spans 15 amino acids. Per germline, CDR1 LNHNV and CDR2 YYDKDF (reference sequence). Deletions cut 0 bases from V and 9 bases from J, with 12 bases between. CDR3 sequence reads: CATSRDRGDGSPLHF. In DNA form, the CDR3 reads TGTGCCACCAGCAGAGATAGGGGGGACGGTTCACCCCTCCACTTT.

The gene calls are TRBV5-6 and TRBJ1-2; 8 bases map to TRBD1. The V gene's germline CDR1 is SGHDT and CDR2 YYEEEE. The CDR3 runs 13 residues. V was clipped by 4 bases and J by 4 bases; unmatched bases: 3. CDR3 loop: CASSPQGVYGYTF. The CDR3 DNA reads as TGTGCCAGCAGCCCACAGGGGGTCTATGGCTACACCTTC.

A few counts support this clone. CDR3: CASSPLAVRSGNTIYF. The CDR3 DNA reads as TGTGCCAGCAGCCCTCTGGCGGTGAGGTCTGGAAACACCATATATTTT. V and J are TRBV28 and TRBJ1-3; D uncertain. V shed 6 bases and J shed 1 base, with 16 bases lying between them. Per the germline V gene, CDR1 is MDHEN and CDR2 is SYDVKM. This CDR3 region has 16 residues.

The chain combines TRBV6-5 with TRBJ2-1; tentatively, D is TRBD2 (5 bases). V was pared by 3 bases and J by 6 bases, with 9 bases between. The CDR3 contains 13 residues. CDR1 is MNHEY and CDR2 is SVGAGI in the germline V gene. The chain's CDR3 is CASSYGRGNEQFF. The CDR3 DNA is TGTGCCAGCAGTTATGGACGGGGCAATGAGCAGTTCTTC.

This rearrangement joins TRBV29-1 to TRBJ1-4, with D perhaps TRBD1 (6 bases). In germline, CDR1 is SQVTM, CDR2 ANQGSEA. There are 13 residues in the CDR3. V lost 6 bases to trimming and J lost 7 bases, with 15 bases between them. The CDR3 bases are TGCAGCGTGAGGGGGGGCGTAACTGAAAAACTGTTTTTT. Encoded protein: CSVRGGVTEKLFF. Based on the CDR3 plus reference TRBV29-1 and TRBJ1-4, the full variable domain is SAVISQKPSRDICQRGTSLTIQCQVDSQVTMMFWYRQQPGQSLTLIATANQGSEATYESGFVIDKFPISRPNLTFSTLTVSNMSPEDSSIYLCSVRGGVTEKLFFGSGTQLSVL.

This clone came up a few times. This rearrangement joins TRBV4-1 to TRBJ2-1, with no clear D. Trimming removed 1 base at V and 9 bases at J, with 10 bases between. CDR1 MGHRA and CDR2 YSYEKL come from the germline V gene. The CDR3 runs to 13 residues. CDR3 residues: CASSQVSGSEQFF. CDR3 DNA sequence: TGCGCCAGCAGCCAAGTGTCTGGGTCTGAGCAGTTCTTC.

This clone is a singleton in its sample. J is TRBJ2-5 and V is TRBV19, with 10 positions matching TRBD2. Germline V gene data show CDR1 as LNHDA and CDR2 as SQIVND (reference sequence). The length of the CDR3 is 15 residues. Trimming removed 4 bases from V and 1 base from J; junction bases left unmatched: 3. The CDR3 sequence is CASSTGLALQETQYF. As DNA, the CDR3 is TGTGCCAGTAGTACGGGACTAGCGCTCCAAGAGACCCAGTACTTC.

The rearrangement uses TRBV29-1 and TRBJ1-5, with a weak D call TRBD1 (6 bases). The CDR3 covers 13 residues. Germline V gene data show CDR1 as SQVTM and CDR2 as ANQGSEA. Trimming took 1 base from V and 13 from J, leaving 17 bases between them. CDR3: CSVEGGQRGLQHF. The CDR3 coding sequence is TGCAGCGTTGAAGGCGGACAGCGGGGCCTTCAGCATTTT.

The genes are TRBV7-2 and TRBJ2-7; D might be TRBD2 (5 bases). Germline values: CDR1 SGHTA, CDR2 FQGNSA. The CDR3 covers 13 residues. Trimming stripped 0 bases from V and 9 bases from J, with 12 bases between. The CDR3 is CASSLARSGSQYF. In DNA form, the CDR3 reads TGTGCCAGCAGCTTAGCCCGATCGGGGTCGCAGTACTTC.

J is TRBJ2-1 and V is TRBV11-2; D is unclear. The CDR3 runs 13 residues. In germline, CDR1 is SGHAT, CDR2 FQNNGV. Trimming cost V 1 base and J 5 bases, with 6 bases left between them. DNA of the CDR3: TGTGCCAGCAGCTTAGCCCCCGACAATGAGCAGTTCTTC. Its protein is CASSLAPDNEQFF.